The 23 T cell receptor beta chains below were found in one sample sequenced in a study of CD8 T cells in Susac syndrome. Random-hexamer reverse transcription was applied to about 0.5 to 1 ug RNA. TCRdb reprocessed the immunoSEQ multiplex PCR reads with MiXCR, giving one entry per CDR3 protein. Of around 200,000 distinct CDR3 sequences in the sample, 85% to 95% are singletons; the top ten hold around 0.1%. The specimen sequenced was CD4+ T cells from PBMCs. Receptors were obtained from a human donor with Susac syndrome.

The V gene is TRBV12-3 or TRBV12-4, the J gene TRBJ1-2; TRBD1 agrees at 8 bases. The CDR3 contains 15 residues. Trimming cost V 5 bases and J 6 bases; bases outside gene matches: 11. CDR3 nucleotides: TGTGCCAGCAGTGGGTGGGACAGGACCGAAGATGGCTACACCTTC. Amino acid sequence: CASSGWDRTEDGYTF.

The chain couples TRBV12-3 or TRBV12-4 to TRBJ2-7; D gene unclear. The CDR3 covers 14 residues. Trimming took off 3 bases at V and 7 bases at J, with 16 bases between the two ends. CDR3: CASSLNVGTGEQYF. The CDR3 DNA sequence: TGTGCCAGCAGTTTGAACGTGGGCACGGGTGAGCAGTACTTC.

CDR3 in amino acids: CSAMNWGLNTGELFF. The DNA of the CDR3 is TGCAGCGCCATGAACTGGGGGTTGAACACCGGGGAGCTGTTTTTT. The chain has TRBV29-1 and TRBJ2-2; D might be TRBD1 or TRBD2, each matching 5 bases. The CDR3 totals 15 residues. The V end lost 7 bases, the J end lost 1 base, and 16 bases lay between the germline ends. CDR1 and CDR2 from the germline V gene are SQVTM and ANQGSEA.

V usage is TRBV19 and J usage is TRBJ1-5; D unresolved. The CDR3 contains 13 residues. The V gene lost 2 bases and the J gene lost 5 bases, with 7 bases spanning the gap. The germline CDR1 and CDR2 sequences are LNHDA and SQIVND (reference sequence). In DNA, the CDR3 is TGTGCCAGTAGTATATCGGGGTATCAGCCCCAGCATTTT. It is translated as CASSISGYQPQHF. Complete variable domain (other parts from reference TRBV19 and TRBJ1-5): DGGITQSPKYLFRKEGQNVTLSCEQNLNHDAMYWYRQDPGQGLRLIYYSQIVNDFQKGDIAEGYSVSREKKESFPLTVTSAQKNPTAFYLCASSISGYQPQHFGDGTRLSIL.

The V gene is TRBV29-1, the J gene TRBJ2-5, with TRBD2 identical over 12 bases. J gave up 2 bases and V 2 bases, and 6 bases lay outside the gene matches. Germline assignment: CDR1 SQVTM and CDR2 ANQGSEA. The CDR3 runs to 16 residues. CDR3 sequence: CSVEPGLAGKQETQYF. In DNA, the CDR3 is TGCAGCGTTGAACCTGGACTAGCGGGAAAACAAGAGACCCAGTACTTC.

The V and J genes are TRBV23-1 and TRBJ2-1; 10 bases line up with TRBD1. TRBV23-1 belongs to the ORF category, with a function that is uncertain. J gave up 15 bases and V 3 bases, and 14 bases lay outside the gene matches. The CDR3 has 15 residues. CDR3 in DNA: TGCGCCAGCAGTCATAACCAAAAAGACAGGGGGCTTCGGTTCTTC. Amino acid sequence: CASSHNQKDRGLRFF.

The V call is TRBV11-2, the J call TRBJ2-7; unclear D gene. Trimming left V 0 bases short and J 5 bases short, with 11 bases between. CDR1 is SGHAT and CDR2 is FQNNGV in the germline V gene. This CDR3 has 14 amino acids. CDR3 in DNA: TGTGCCAGCAGCTTAGATATCACCAGGAACGAGCAGTACTTC. Its translation is CASSLDITRNEQYF. Based on the CDR3 plus reference TRBV11-2 and TRBJ2-7, the full variable domain is EAGVAQSPRYKIIEKRQSVAFWCNPISGHATLYWYQQILGQGPKLLIQFQNNGVVDDSQLPKDRFSAERLKGVDSTLKIQPAKLEDSAVYLCASSLDITRNEQYFGPGTRLTVT.

This chain connects TRBV9 to TRBJ2-2; D is uncertain. V was cut by 4 bases and J by 3 bases, with 10 bases left in between. CDR3 length: 14 residues. CDR1 SGDLS and CDR2 YYNGEE come from the germline V gene. The CDR3 region is CASSSTLDTGELFF. CDR3 DNA: TGTGCCAGCAGCTCGACGTTGGACACCGGGGAGCTGTTTTTT.

The V gene is TRBV9, the J gene TRBJ2-2; D possibly corresponds to TRBD1 (5 bases). V was cut by 3 bases and J by 5 bases, with 20 bases left in between. From germline, CDR1 is SGDLS and CDR2 YYNGEE. CDR3 length equals 17 residues. The CDR3 loop is CASSGATANIVTGELFF. DNA for the CDR3: TGTGCCAGCAGCGGGGCGACAGCTAACATTGTTACCGGGGAGCTGTTTTTT.

The chain recombines TRBV9 with TRBJ1-2, with unresolved D. The V end was cut by 3 bases, the J end by 1 base, with 10 bases between. This CDR3 has 14 residues. From germline, CDR1 is SGDLS and CDR2 YYNGEE. DNA for the CDR3: TGTGCCAGCAGCGCCCAAGCAGTTAACTATGGCTACACCTTC. Translating it yields CASSAQAVNYGYTF.

The chain links TRBV5-4 to TRBJ2-3; 13 bases map to TRBD2. This CDR3 is 16 amino acids long. J gave up 1 base and V 3 bases, and 2 bases lay outside the gene matches. Germline CDR1 reads SGHNT; CDR2 reads YYREEE (reference sequence). The CDR3 DNA reads TGTGCCAGCAGCTCAGGACTAGCGGGAGGCACAGATACGCAGTATTTT. This translates into CASSSGLAGGTDTQYF.

In this sample, this clonotype turned up a few times. The chain links TRBV12-3 or TRBV12-4 to TRBJ2-2, with D unclear. There are 14 residues in the CDR3. V lost 1 base, J lost 1 base, and 4 bases lay in between. The CDR3 reads CASSLGVNTGELFF. The CDR3 DNA reads TGTGCCAGCAGTTTAGGGGTGAACACCGGGGAGCTGTTTTTT.

The gene calls are TRBV5-4 and TRBJ1-1; TRBD1 agrees at 9 bases. The CDR3 length is 13 residues. Germline lookup yields CDR1 SGHNT and CDR2 YYREEE (reference sequence). The V and J ends lost 4 bases and 11 bases, in that order; junction bases with no gene match: 9. The CDR3 DNA reads as TGTGCCAGCAGCCGGGACAGGGAATCGGCCGCTTTCTTT. Protein sequence: CASSRDRESAAFF.

This sequence joins TRBV10-3 and TRBJ1-1; 8 nucleotides match TRBD1. The germline V gene has CDR1 ENHRY and CDR2 SYGVKD. Trimming cost V 4 bases and J 6 bases; bases outside gene matches: 7. The CDR3 is 14 residues long. The CDR3 region is CAISGTGRDAEAFF. The CDR3 DNA reads TGTGCCATCAGTGGGACAGGGAGGGACGCTGAAGCTTTCTTT.

The rearrangement links TRBV20-1 to TRBJ2-1; 12 nucleotides agree with TRBD2. Germline V CDR1 and CDR2: DFQATT, SNEGSKA (reference sequence). The V gene end was trimmed by 6 bases and the J gene end by 4 bases; junction bases not matched to a gene: 10. This CDR3 is 16 amino acids long. CDR3 amino acids: CSAQTSGRVTYNEQFF. The CDR3 nucleotides read TGCAGTGCCCAGACTAGCGGGAGAGTAACGTACAATGAGCAGTTCTTC.

The chain combines TRBV5-4 with TRBJ2-1; D is perhaps TRBD1 or TRBD2 (5 bases each). Germline V lookup: CDR1 SGHNT, CDR2 YYREEE (reference sequence). CDR3 length: 13 amino acids. V was shortened by 3 bases and J by 9 bases, with 13 bases between the two germline ends. This CDR3 reads CASSWGTIGEQFF. The CDR3 region has the DNA TGTGCCAGCAGCTGGGGGACGATTGGTGAGCAGTTCTTC.

This clonotype showed up just once. This chain connects TRBV6-1 to TRBJ2-7; D is unresolved. Germline CDR1 MNHNS, CDR2 SASEGT. The CDR3 spans 14 residues. V lost 2 bases to trimming and J lost 4 bases, with 12 bases between them. The CDR3 DNA is TGTGCCAGCAGTGAAAGGCACCGAGAATACGAGCAGTACTTC. Protein sequence: CASSERHREYEQYF.

The chain has TRBV11-3 and TRBJ1-5; D is unresolved. CDR3 length: 15 amino acids. Trimming removed 1 base from V and 0 bases from J, with 7 bases in between. CDR1 is SGHNT and CDR2 is YENEEA in the germline V gene. Here the CDR3 DNA reads TGTGCCAGCAGCTTAGCTCTCGGTAGCAATCAGCCCCAGCATTTT. Translating it yields CASSLALGSNQPQHF.

The gene calls are TRBV2 and TRBJ1-1, with D perhaps matching TRBD1 (5 bases). The CDR3 is 14 amino acids. Trimming took 10 bases from V and 2 from J, leaving 17 bases between them. Germline-derived CDR1 and CDR2 are SNHLY and FYNNEI. The CDR3 coding sequence is TGTGCCACGGCACGGCAGGGTACCAACACTGAAGCTTTCTTT. This sequence encodes CATARQGTNTEAFF.

The chain joins TRBV30 to TRBJ2-7; 8 bases align to TRBD2. The V segment lost 5 bases and the J segment 4 bases; nucleotides outside the gene matches: 4. CDR3 length: 12 amino acids. From germline, CDR1 is GTSNPN and CDR2 SVGIG (reference sequence). The CDR3 region is CAWGGGLYEQYF. The CDR3 nucleotides are TGTGCCTGGGGCGGGGGGCTTTACGAGCAGTACTTC.

The chain couples TRBV14 to TRBJ2-1; no firm D call. The CDR3 has 14 amino acids. The V and J ends lost 0 bases and 6 bases respectively, with 9 bases between them. The germline gives CDR1 SGHDN, CDR2 FVKESK. The CDR3 loop reads CASSQEAYGNEQFF. Here the CDR3 DNA reads TGTGCCAGCAGCCAAGAGGCCTACGGCAATGAGCAGTTCTTC. The full variable domain, rest sourced from reference TRBV14 and TRBJ2-1, is EAGVTQFPSHSVIEKGQTVTLRCDPISGHDNLYWYRRVMGKEIKFLLHFVKESKQDESGMPNNRFLAERTGGTYSTLKVQPAELEDSGVYFCASSQEAYGNEQFFGPGTRLTVL.

The J gene is TRBJ2-7, the V gene TRBV3-1; D gene unclear. Germline lookup yields CDR1 LGHDT and CDR2 YNNKEL (reference sequence). V gave up 1 base and J gave up 1 base, with 5 bases separating them. CDR3 size: 13 residues. The CDR3 region has the DNA TGTGCCAGCAGCCAAGGAGTATCCTACGAGCAGTACTTC. It encodes CASSQGVSYEQYF.

V is TRBV28 and J is TRBJ2-1, with D possibly being TRBD2 (6 bases). This CDR3 has 14 residues. V was shortened by 6 bases and J by 2 bases, with 11 bases between the two germline ends. CDR1 MDHEN and CDR2 SYDVKM come from the germline V gene. The CDR3 is CASSPASAYNEQFF. The CDR3 DNA reads TGTGCCAGCAGCCCGGCTAGCGCCTACAATGAGCAGTTCTTC. Drawing the rest from reference TRBV28 and TRBJ2-1, the complete variable domain is DVKVTQSSRYLVKRTGEKVFLECVQDMDHENMFWYRQDPGLGLRLIYFSYDVKMKEKGDIPEGYSVSREKKERFSLILESASTNQTSMYLCASSPASAYNEQFFGPGTRLTVL.